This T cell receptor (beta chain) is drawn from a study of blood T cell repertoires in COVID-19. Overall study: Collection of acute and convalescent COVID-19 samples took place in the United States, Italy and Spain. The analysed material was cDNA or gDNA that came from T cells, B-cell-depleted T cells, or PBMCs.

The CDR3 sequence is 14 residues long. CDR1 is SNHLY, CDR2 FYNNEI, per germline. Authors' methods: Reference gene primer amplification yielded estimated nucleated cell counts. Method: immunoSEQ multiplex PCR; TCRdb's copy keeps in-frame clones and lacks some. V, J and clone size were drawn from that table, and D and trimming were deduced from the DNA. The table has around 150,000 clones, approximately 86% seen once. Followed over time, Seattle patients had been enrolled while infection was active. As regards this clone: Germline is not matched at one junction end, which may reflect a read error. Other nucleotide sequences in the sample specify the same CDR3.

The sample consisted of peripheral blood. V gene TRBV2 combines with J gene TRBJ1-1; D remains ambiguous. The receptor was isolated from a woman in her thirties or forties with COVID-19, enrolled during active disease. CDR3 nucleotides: TGCGCCAGCAACCTACAGAGAATGAACACTGAAGCTTTCTTT. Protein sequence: CASNLQRMNTEAFF.